Presented here are 12 T cell receptor beta chains from one specimen sequenced in a study of T cell responses to AZD1222 COVID-19 vaccine. Sequencing used immunoSEQ multiplex PCR; TCRdb keeps in-frame clones, though not all of them. The data show 95,000 to 150,000 clones, 85% to 90% seen once. The specimen comprised peripheral blood, sampled on day 0 of AZD1222 vaccination. The receptor source for this set is an adult in good health.

This chain connects TRBV4-2 to TRBJ2-1, with TRBD1 matching over 7 bases. V was clipped by 4 bases and J by 6 bases; unmatched bases: 6. The CDR3 has 14 amino acids. Looked up from germline, CDR1 is LGHNA and CDR2 is YNFKEQ. The DNA for the CDR3 is TGTGCCAGCAGCCCCACAGACAGGGTCAATGAGCAGTTCTTC. Translating gives CASSPTDRVNEQFF.

This clone appeared a single time. CDR3 sequence (DNA): TGTGCCAGCAGTTCTTACCCCAGCGGCCAGGAGACCCAGTACTTC. It encodes CASSSYPSGQETQYF. V usage is TRBV28 and J usage is TRBJ2-5, with D possibly TRBD2 on 5 matching bases. V was shortened by 4 bases and J by 5 bases, with 17 bases between the two germline ends. The germline V gene has CDR1 MDHEN and CDR2 SYDVKM. This CDR3 has 15 residues.

The genes are TRBV29-1 and TRBJ2-1; 7 positions agree with TRBD2. There are 14 residues in the CDR3. With V trimmed by 6 bases and J by 0 bases, 5 bases remained unmatched. Germline CDR1 is SQVTM and CDR2 is ANQGSEA. The CDR3: CSVISGTSYNEQFF. The CDR3 DNA reads as TGCAGCGTGATAAGCGGGACCTCCTACAATGAGCAGTTCTTC.

The chain links TRBV19 to TRBJ2-2, with 7 bases aligning to TRBD2. The V segment lost 6 bases and the J segment 2 bases; nucleotides outside the gene matches: 6. Germline V gene lookup returns CDR1 LNHDA and CDR2 SQIVND (reference sequence). There are 15 residues in the CDR3. CDR3 sequence: CASSSRAGNTGELFF. The CDR3 DNA follows: TGTGCCAGTAGCTCCAGAGCGGGAAACACCGGGGAGCTGTTTTTT.

V is TRBV18 and J is TRBJ2-5; D unclear. The V gene's germline CDR1 is KGHSH and CDR2 LQKENI. The CDR3 is 13 residues long. The ends were cut back, 2 bases at V and 0 bases at J, with 4 bases in the middle. Here the CDR3 reads CASSPGDQETQYF. The DNA for the CDR3 is TGTGCCAGCTCACCAGGGGACCAAGAGACCCAGTACTTC.

This clone came up once. The chain couples TRBV28 to TRBJ1-1; TRBD1 aligns across 9 bases. V lost 5 bases to trimming and J lost 0 bases; unmatched junction nucleotides: 7. Looked up from germline, CDR1 is MDHEN and CDR2 is SYDVKM. The CDR3 contains 16 residues. CDR3 coding DNA: TGTGCCAGCAGTCCGGGGACAGGGAGGATGAACACTGAAGCTTTCTTT. Amino acid sequence: CASSPGTGRMNTEAFF.

This clone has a single count. This chain connects TRBV21-1 to TRBJ2-7; the D call in the table, TRBD2, was not verified against the DNA. TRBV21-1 is noted as a pseudogene. The CDR3 runs to 13 residues. CDR3 sequence: CASSKPAGFEQYF. DNA for the CDR3: TGTGCCAGCAGCAAACCGGCCGGGTTTGAGCAGTACTTC.

The CDR3 DNA is TGTGCCAGCAGTCTACAGGATCAGCCCCAGCATTTT. It yields the protein CASSLQDQPQHF. The rearrangement uses TRBV6-5 and TRBJ1-5, with TRBD1 as a possible D gene (5 bases). The CDR3 is 12 amino acids. Germline CDR1 is MNHEY and CDR2 is SVGAGI. Trimming took off 5 bases at V and 5 bases at J, with 7 bases between the two ends.

This clone was observed a handful of times. CDR3 amino acids: CAWSQGASNQPQHF. The CDR3 region has the DNA TGTGCCTGGAGCCAGGGGGCTAGCAATCAGCCCCAGCATTTT. The chain recombines TRBV30 with TRBJ1-5, with TRBD1 matching over 8 bases. The germline gives CDR1 GTSNPN, CDR2 SVGIG (reference sequence). This CDR3 region has 14 residues. Unmatched junction bases numbered 1, after V lost 3 bases and J lost 0 bases.

The chain employs TRBV9 and TRBJ1-2; 10 nucleotides line up with TRBD1. The germline gives CDR1 SGDLS, CDR2 YYNGEE. The CDR3 runs to 15 residues. V lost 4 bases to trimming and J lost 5 bases; unmatched junction nucleotides: 8. Here the CDR3 reads CASSPRQGAGYGYTF. In nucleotides, the CDR3 is TGTGCCAGCAGCCCGCGACAGGGGGCGGGGTATGGCTACACCTTC. Variable domain in full (rest from reference TRBV9 and TRBJ1-2): DSGVTQTPKHLITATGQRVTLRCSPRSGDLSVYWYQQSLDQGLQFLIQYYNGEERAKGNILERFSAQQFPDLHSELNLSSLELGDSALYFCASSPRQGAGYGYTFGSGTRLTVV.

The rearrangement uses TRBV28 and TRBJ1-5; D gene unclear. V lost 3 bases and J lost 0, with 21 bases in between. The germline CDR1 and CDR2 sequences are MDHEN and SYDVKM. There are 19 residues in the CDR3. CDR3 sequence reads: CASSFVLRSRLNSNQPQHF. In DNA, the CDR3 is TGTGCCAGCAGTTTTGTTCTCAGATCTAGACTAAATAGCAATCAGCCCCAGCATTTT.

This clone was found a few times. The chain has TRBV7-9 and TRBJ1-2; no clear D. V was pared by 6 bases and J by 8 bases, with 13 bases between. From germline, CDR1 is SEHNR and CDR2 FQNEAQ (reference sequence). The CDR3 has 12 residues. CDR3 residues: CASRGIRKGYTF. In nucleotides, the CDR3 is TGTGCCAGCAGGGGTATTCGAAAAGGCTACACCTTC.